This T cell receptor beta chain was sequenced in a study of cytomegalovirus exposure and HLA in healthy donors (dated by TCRdb to about 2017). Notes on the research overall: An earlier analysis of 587 of the donors reported 276 Gb of sequence data and 100 million to 120 million unique TCR beta sequences obtained from around 170 million T cells. About 300 gigabases of sequencing data and around 85 million unique TCR sequences made up an early release that covered some 640 HLA-typed donors. Among the roughly 380 genotyped donors, around 81% belonged to the genetic ancestry cluster associated with self-reported Caucasian donors. The study was designed to test whether signatures of past pathogen exposure could be identified by cataloging public T cell receptors. The T cell repertoires of roughly 660 subjects were profiled by immunosequencing and related to cytomegalovirus serostatus. Besides the first cohort of about 730 subjects, a separate validation cohort made up of over 100 different subjects was used. High-throughput TCR immunosequencing, statistical association of individual TCRs with disease status, and machine learning were combined to predict cytomegalovirus infection status. A later analysis re-examined previously published TCR beta repertoires from more than 650 donors and added high-resolution HLA genotyping to investigate patterns of TCR occurrence. Rather than drawing on any new phenotypic data, the later analysis identified candidate immune exposures from TCR beta sequences and the way those sequences occurred across donors. In an earlier analysis of roughly 580 of the donors, high-throughput TCR beta sequencing was used to judge whether each TCR beta V gene segment behaved as functional or pseudogenic. Donor age, sex, ethnicity and CMV serostatus were compiled together with the repertoire data. Genome-wide SNP genotypes for about 55% of the 666 donors were used in a later genetic analysis, which treated that subset as a discovery cohort. All discovery cohort repertoires had been generated on a single sequencing platform. Class I and class II HLA loci were covered by the typing at four-digit resolution. Typing coverage varied by locus: roughly 629-630 donors for A, B, C, DRB1 and DQB1; roughly 520 for DQA1; about 600 for DPA1; more than 450 for DPB1. Five DR-DQ haplotypes were handled as single units for association and clustering, since linkage in the cohort was strong. Among some 410 genotyped donors of the cohort, an average of about 240,000 unique TCR beta nucleotide sequences were sequenced per donor, about a sixth of them non-productive.

For CDR1 and CDR2, the germline V gene lists SGHTA and FQGTGA. Including cysteine and phenylalanine, the CDR3 has 12 amino acids. Only CDR3 DNA is held: 36 bases, read in frame from base 1. The trim is 9 bases for V and 6 bases for J, with a gap of 14 bases between the germline ends. The cohort was made up of hundreds of healthy bone marrow donors. All cohort members were sampled while nominally healthy, although unrecorded immune exposures were likely present. The donor tested CMV seronegative and was one of the 352 seronegative cohort members. Each donor provided a peripheral blood sample, and peripheral blood mononuclear cells were used for TCR beta sequencing. Genomic DNA was extracted from the blood cell samples with the Qiagen DNeasy Blood Extraction Kit. Library preparation used the immunoSEQ multiplex PCR assay. The multiplex PCR relied on a mix of 60 forward primers for TCR Vbeta segments and 13 reverse primers for TCR Jbeta segments. A multiplex PCR assay on genomic DNA amplified the CDR3 region of rearranged TCR beta genes. The Illumina HiSeq System was used to sequence the amplified TCR beta libraries as 87-base-pair reads. On the authors' methods: In a later analysis, tens of millions of unique TCR beta chains were counted across the 650 to 700 repertoires, and roughly 10 million of these chains were shared by at least two donors. A nearest-neighbor algorithm error-corrected the raw reads and collapsed the reads into unique sequences, merging closely related sequences to remove PCR and sequencing errors. Alignment of CDR3 sequences to IMGT reference sequences was used to assign V, D and J gene segments. Each retained sequence needed at least a six-nucleotide match to both a V gene segment and a J gene segment. A rearrangement counted as productive if the CDR3 had no stop codons and remained in frame with V and J, and every other rearrangement counted as non-productive. CDR3 was defined by IMGT convention, running from the second conserved V-encoded cysteine to the conserved J-encoded phenylalanine. The earlier analysis of a few hundred of the donors excluded any sequence lacking an unambiguous match to a single V gene segment. In an earlier analysis of a few hundred of the donors, V segments were called functional above 56.7% productive rearrangements and were called segregating when the between-donor standard deviation exceeded 5%. A statistical classification framework was built for diagnosing cytomegalovirus status from the catalog of TCR beta chain sequences. A later analysis assigned V and J genes by comparing TCR nucleotide sequences with IMGT/GENE-DB human TR gene sequences. In a later analysis, CDR3 sequences and most-parsimonious VDJ recombination scenarios were assigned using the TCRdist pipeline. In a later analysis, each TCR beta chain was defined by its CDR3 amino acid sequence together with its V-gene family, and reads lacking a unique V-gene family were excluded. In a later analysis, around 650 highly shared, low-generation-probability nucleotide sequences were removed to address suspected cross-contamination and a sequencing artifact. For each public chain, a later analysis derived a clonal expansion index from normalized ranks of inferred template counts within each repertoire. Generation probabilities in a later analysis came from a VDJ recombination model fitted to out-of-frame rearrangements, and those results were checked against IGoR. A later analysis scored TCR-TCR, TCR-HLA and TCR-CMV co-occurrence with hypergeometric tests, applying a repertoire-size bias correction to TCR pairs. False discovery rates were estimated in a later analysis by permuting HLA or CMV assignments 20 times. In a later analysis, co-occurring TCRs were grouped with DBSCAN, and TCRdist sequence similarity was added when clustering was performed within HLA-allele-positive subsets. Repertoires with fewer than 30,000 or more than 120,000 public chains were left out of co-occurrence clustering, as were five repertoires with anomalous nucleotide sharing. The clones in this table, taken by TCRdb from immuneACCESS, are in-frame only. Not every clone is retained; where verified, under half of the shortfall comes from an unresolved V gene, and the cause of the rest is unknown. That table is the source of V, J and clone size, and D and trimming were worked out from the DNA. The sample has 150,000 to 200,000 clones on record, approximately 80% of them singletons. Jointly, the top ten make up approximately 3% of the sample.

Remarks on this clone: The specificity of this receptor is unknown. No much larger clone exists at a distance of one base, and base qualities are not known.

Overall study results and their limits: In the study, 150 to 200 TCR beta chains were listed as associated with cytomegalovirus. In an earlier analysis of under 600 of the donors, most TCR beta V segments were observed in productive rearrangements about 87% or about 30% of the time, broadly matching IMGT annotations. In a later analysis, several top co-occurrence clusters were reported to appear linked to parvovirus B19, influenza, CMV and Epstein-Barr virus. Because some donors lacked HLA typing at each locus, the association tests relied only on the typed subset. In this cohort, only TCR beta chains were sequenced, and detectable features were limited by the absence of alpha or paired-chain data. A further reported finding was that TCR beta sequences accurately predicted the HLA-A and HLA-B alleles for most subjects in the first cohort. Roughly uniform sequencing depth across donors was assumed in presence/absence analyses, although this assumption may not hold. The earlier analysis of 587 of the donors excluded roughly 16 rarely observed V segments, including chromosome 9 orphons, because counts were too low. CMV serostatus was the only immune exposure information available for the cohort. In a later analysis, HLA-associated TCR beta chains showed more clonal expansion and lower generation probabilities than non-associated chains that were equally common. A cluster of highly shared sequence variants was judged likely to represent a technical artifact of the sequencing pipeline. In vitro tests confirmed that a few of the cytomegalovirus-associated TCR beta chains recognize cytomegalovirus antigens. A later analysis associated roughly 17,000 TCR beta sequences with specific HLA alleles at a false discovery rate of 0.05. Assigning TCR associations to individual alleles was difficult when HLA alleles, especially DR and DQ, strongly co-occurred. In a later analysis, TCR association rates were found to vary across HLA loci, with the most associated TCRs seen for DRB1 alleles and the fewest for HLA-C alleles. The classifier was reported to diagnose cytomegalovirus status with high specificity and sensitivity in both the original and validation cohorts. Correlated functional status among segregating V segments might be attributable to linkage disequilibrium, but an unknown experimental factor could not be ruled out. The authors suggested that the approach could potentially be extended to other disease states and immunological phenotypes. Because the 87-base-pair reads could not distinguish some IMGT-functional V segments, including TRBV6-2 and TRBV6-3, those segments were excluded. Across donors, most TCR sequences were observed very rarely, whereas some public TCRs were present in many individuals. In a later genetic analysis, fewer N-insertions in productive TCRs were reported among donors in an Asian-associated ancestry cluster than the roughly 700-donor mean. Most CMV-associated TCR beta chains appeared to be HLA-restricted in a later analysis, and the HLA associations seemed to be driven largely by CMV exposure. In a later genetic analysis, a missense DCLRE1C variant was associated with V-gene and J-gene trimming of TCR beta chains, and the association was replicated in an independent cohort.

Recombination joined TRBV7-3 with TRBJ1-1; the D gene identity is not certain. Sequencing was done on a sample of PBMCs. This TCR derives from a male donor in good health and CMV-seronegative. The DNA sequence is as follows: TGTGCCAGTCAAAGGAGAATTTCTGAAGCTTTCTTT. Its protein product is CASQRRISEAFF.